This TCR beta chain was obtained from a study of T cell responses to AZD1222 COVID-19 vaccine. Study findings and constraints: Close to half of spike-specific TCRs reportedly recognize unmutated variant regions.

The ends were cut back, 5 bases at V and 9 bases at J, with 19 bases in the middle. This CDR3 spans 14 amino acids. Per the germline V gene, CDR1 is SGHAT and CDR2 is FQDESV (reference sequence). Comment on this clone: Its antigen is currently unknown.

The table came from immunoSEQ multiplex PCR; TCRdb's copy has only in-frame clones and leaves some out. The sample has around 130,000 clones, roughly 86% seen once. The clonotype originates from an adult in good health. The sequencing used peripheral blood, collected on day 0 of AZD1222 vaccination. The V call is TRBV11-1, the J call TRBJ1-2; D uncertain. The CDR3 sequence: CASSNGVDLYRYTF. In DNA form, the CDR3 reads TGTGCCAGCAGCAATGGGGTCGACCTTTATCGCTACACCTTC. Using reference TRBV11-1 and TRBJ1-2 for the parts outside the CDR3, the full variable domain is EAEVAQSPRYKITEKSQAVAFWCDPISGHATLYWYRQILGQGPELLVQFQDESVVDDSQLPKDRFSAERLKGVDSTLKIQPAELGDSAMYLCASSNGVDLYRYTFGSGTRLTVV.